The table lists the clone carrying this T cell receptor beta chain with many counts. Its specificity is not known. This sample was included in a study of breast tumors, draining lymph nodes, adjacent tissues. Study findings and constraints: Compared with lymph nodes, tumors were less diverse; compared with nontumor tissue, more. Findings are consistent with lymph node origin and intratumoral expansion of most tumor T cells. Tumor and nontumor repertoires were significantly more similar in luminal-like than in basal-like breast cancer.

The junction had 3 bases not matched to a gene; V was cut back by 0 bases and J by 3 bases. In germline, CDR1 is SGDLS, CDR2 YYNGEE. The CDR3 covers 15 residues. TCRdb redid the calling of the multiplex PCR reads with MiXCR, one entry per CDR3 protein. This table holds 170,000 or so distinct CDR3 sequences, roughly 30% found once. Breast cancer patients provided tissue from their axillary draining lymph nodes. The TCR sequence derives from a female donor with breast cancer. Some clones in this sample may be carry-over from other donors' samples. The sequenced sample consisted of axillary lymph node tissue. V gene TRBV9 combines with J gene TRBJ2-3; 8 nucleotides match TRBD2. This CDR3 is CASSVGSGGTDTQYF. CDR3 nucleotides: TGTGCCAGCAGCGTAGGGAGCGGGGGAACAGATACGCAGTATTTT.